This T cell receptor beta chain was captured by sequencing in a study of T cells after yellow fever vaccination. Study in general: The fractions with low cell numbers were processed using SMART-Seq v4 Ultra Low Input. Study results and caveats: Clones from primary vaccination mostly reappeared after the booster (about 97% CD4, over 85% CD8). FACS-sorted repertoires could contain abundant clonotypes contaminating from the bulk population.

This clonotype was observed a few times. What it recognizes is unknown. Template-switching 5'RACE yielded the TCR cDNA; a universal primer site and UMIs were added in the process. Using its own MiXCR run on the 5' RACE reads, TCRdb lists one record per CDR3 protein. The sample carries 450,000 to 650,000 distinct CDR3 sequences, just over 20% recorded once. Germline loops: CDR1 SEHNR, CDR2 FQNEAQ (reference sequence). Trimming removed 1 base from V and 5 bases from J, with 12 bases in between. The CDR3 consists of 15 residues. This receptor was identified in a man aged 18 to 30 who received the YFV17D yellow fever vaccine. This specimen was PBMCs, taken approximately 20 days after the first yellow fever vaccination. The chain has TRBV7-9 and TRBJ2-1; D remains unclear. The CDR3 coding sequence is TGTGCCAGCAGCTTAGTCAGGTTGGTGGACAATGAGCAGTTCTTC. Translating gives CASSLVRLVDNEQFF.